This T cell receptor (beta chain) stems from a study of T cell responses to AZD1222 COVID-19 vaccine. Whole-study context: Second-dose timings of about 4 or about 12 weeks were pooled. Whole-study results and caveats: Repertoire sampling happened only post peak T cell response. Spike was spanned by vaccine-associated CD4 TCRs, which were dominant at 160-218 and 743-854.

The data were produced by immunoSEQ multiplex PCR, yet TCRdb's version contains in-frame clones alone and is incomplete. The sample has 150,000 to 200,000 clones, roughly 90% seen once. Worth noting for this clone: Its specificity is not known.

V was cut by 4 bases and J by 3 bases, with 16 bases left in between. The CDR3 has 16 amino acids. Looked up from germline, CDR1 is SGDLS and CDR2 is YYNGEE. The specimen was peripheral blood, collected on day 0 of AZD1222 vaccination. The V gene is TRBV9, the J gene TRBJ2-2; D call uncertain. The receptor comes from an adult in good health. The CDR3 loop is CASSKGNGWDTGELFF. CDR3 DNA: TGTGCCAGCAGCAAAGGTAACGGTTGGGACACCGGGGAGCTGTTTTTT.